This T cell receptor beta chain was found in a study of shared clonotypes between healthy human individuals. Trimming stripped 5 bases from V and 5 bases from J, with 14 bases between. CDR1 SGHAT and CDR2 FQNNGV come from the germline V gene. CDR3 size: 14 residues. Measured with immunoSEQ multiplex PCR; TCRdb has only the in-frame clones, and not every one. The sample lists roughly 2.5 million clones; around nine tenths were seen once. The rearrangement links TRBV11-2 to TRBJ2-3, with D possibly being TRBD1 (5 bases). Sequenced input: naive CD4+ T cells sorted from blood. Indicated subset: CD45RA+ positively selected. The TCR comes from a man between 18 and 29 years old in good health. CDR3 bases: TGTGCCAGCAGCCGCCAGGGTACGTTAGATACGCAGTATTTT. As protein: CASSRQGTLDTQYF. Using reference TRBV11-2 and TRBJ2-3 for the parts outside the CDR3, the full variable domain is EAGVAQSPRYKIIEKRQSVAFWCNPISGHATLYWYQQILGQGPKLLIQFQNNGVVDDSQLPKDRFSAERLKGVDSTLKIQPAKLEDSAVYLCASSRQGTLDTQYFGPGTRLTVL.